The 13 T cell receptor beta chains listed next were all sequenced from one sample in a study of blood T cell repertoires in COVID-19. Data came from immunoSEQ multiplex PCR; TCRdb stores just in-frame clones and leaves some out. The repertoire holds around 130,000 clones, with about 81% as singletons. Sequenced sample: peripheral blood. Receptors were obtained from an elderly woman with acute or convalescent COVID-19.

The chain has TRBV10-2 and TRBJ2-7; 9 positions match TRBD1. The V gene's germline CDR1 is WSHSY and CDR2 SAAADI. V trimming: 11 bases; J trimming: 5 bases; junction bases outside the gene matches: 7. CDR3 length equals 12 residues. The CDR3 sequence is CAGARDRDEQYF. CDR3 DNA sequence: TGCGCCGGGGCCCGGGACAGGGACGAGCAGTACTTC.

This chain links TRBV4-1 with TRBJ2-1, with TRBD2 as a possible D gene (6 bases). CDR3 length: 12 amino acids. The V end lost 3 bases, the J end lost 8 bases, and 8 bases lay between the germline ends. Germline CDR1 and CDR2: MGHRA and YSYEKL. Written as DNA, the CDR3 is TGCGCCAGCAGCCAGGGAGGTTATGAGCAGTTCTTC. Its protein product is CASSQGGYEQFF.

The genes are TRBV5-4 and TRBJ2-7, with D perhaps matching TRBD2 (5 bases). In germline, CDR1 is SGHNT, CDR2 YYREEE (reference sequence). This CDR3 spans 14 amino acids. The V end was cut by 0 bases, the J end by 5 bases, with 12 bases between. The CDR3: CASSLGQEAHEQYF. The CDR3 region has the DNA TGTGCCAGCAGCTTGGGTCAGGAGGCCCACGAGCAGTACTTC. Using reference TRBV5-4 and TRBJ2-7 for the parts outside the CDR3, the full variable domain is ETGVTQSPTHLIKTRGQQVTLRCSSQSGHNTVSWYQQALGQGPQFIFQYYREEENGRGNFPPRFSGLQFPNYSSELNVNALELDDSALYLCASSLGQEAHEQYFGPGTRLTVT.

In this sample, this clone turned up many times. The CDR3 loop is CASSYDSGTGDDEQYF. Here the CDR3 DNA reads TGTGCCAGCAGTTACGACTCCGGGACAGGGGACGACGAGCAGTACTTC. The rearrangement links TRBV6-5 to TRBJ2-7, with 10 bases fitting TRBD1. This CDR3 has 16 residues. J was trimmed by 5 bases and V by 2 bases; bases with no gene match: 9. The germline V gene encodes CDR1 MNHEY and CDR2 SVGAGI.

Here the CDR3 reads CASSIAVGQPQHF. CDR3 DNA: TGTGCCAGCAGTATTGCAGTTGGTCAGCCCCAGCATTTT. The chain has TRBV12-3 or TRBV12-4 and TRBJ1-5, with D unclear. The CDR3 runs 13 residues. Trimming cost V 5 bases and J 6 bases, with 11 bases left between them.

The rearrangement uses TRBV3-1 (or the pseudogene TRBV3-2) and TRBJ2-3; D unclear. V shed 3 bases and J shed 5 bases, with 3 bases lying between them. Looked up from germline, CDR1 is LGHDT and CDR2 is YNNKEL (reference sequence). There are 11 residues in the CDR3. Here the CDR3 DNA reads TGTGCCAGCAGCCACCGAGATACGCAGTATTTT. Its translation is CASSHRDTQYF.

The rearrangement uses TRBV6-2 or TRBV6-3 and TRBJ1-5; D remains unclear. Trimming shortened V by 2 bases and J by 1 base, and 12 bases separated the two germline ends. CDR3 size: 16 residues. The germline gives CDR1 MNHEY, CDR2 SVGEGT. The CDR3 nucleotides read TGTGCCAGCAGTTACCTAGCGGGCCCAAGCAATCAGCCCCAGCATTTT. Amino acids: CASSYLAGPSNQPQHF.

Many counts were recorded for this clone. J is TRBJ2-2 and V is TRBV14; 10 nucleotides agree with TRBD2. Trimming at V came to 2 bases and at J to 5 bases, leaving 17 bases not matched to a gene. This CDR3 is 20 amino acids long. CDR1 SGHDN and CDR2 FVKESK come from the germline V gene. The CDR3 here is CASSQFGSWLAGVGTGELFF. CDR3 coding DNA: TGTGCCAGCAGCCAATTCGGATCCTGGCTAGCGGGAGTGGGTACCGGGGAGCTGTTTTTT.

The genes are TRBV2 and TRBJ1-5; no definite D call. The germline gives CDR1 SNHLY, CDR2 FYNNEI. The CDR3 spans 15 residues. V was trimmed by 1 base and J by 7 bases, leaving 14 bases between them. CDR3 in amino acids: CASSEGVVERQPQHF. As DNA, the CDR3 is TGTGCCAGCAGTGAAGGAGTAGTCGAGAGGCAGCCCCAGCATTTT. Combining the CDR3 with reference TRBV2 and TRBJ1-5 gives the whole variable domain EPEVTQTPSHQVTQMGQEVILRCVPISNHLYFYWYRQILGQKVEFLVSFYNNEISEKSEIFDDQFSVERPDGSNFTLKIRSTKLEDSAMYFCASSEGVVERQPQHFGDGTRLSIL.

This chain joins TRBV27 and TRBJ2-1, with 9 nucleotides matching TRBD2. The CDR3 length is 13 residues. Germline CDR1 is MNHEY and CDR2 is SMNVEV (reference sequence). J was trimmed by 7 bases and V by 6 bases; bases with no gene match: 4. CDR3 sequence reads: CASRASGTNEQFF. CDR3 sequence (DNA): TGTGCCAGCAGGGCTAGCGGGACGAATGAGCAGTTCTTC.

The chain recombines TRBV7-9 with TRBJ1-2; 10 bases fit TRBD1. CDR3 length: 14 residues. The germline V gene encodes CDR1 SEHNR and CDR2 FQNEAQ (reference sequence). V lost 5 bases, J lost 4 bases, and 4 bases stayed unmatched. The CDR3 loop is CASSPDRGVYGYTF. CDR3 sequence (DNA): TGTGCCAGCAGCCCGGACAGGGGGGTCTATGGCTACACCTTC. The whole variable domain, remainder taken from reference TRBV7-9 and TRBJ1-2, is DTGVSQNPRHKITKRGQNVTFRCDPISEHNRLYWYRQTLGQGPEFLTYFQNEAQLEKSRLLSDRFSAERPKGSFSTLEIQRTEQGDSAMYLCASSPDRGVYGYTFGSGTRLTVV.

J is TRBJ2-3 and V is TRBV7-9, with 7 bases matching TRBD2. With 4 bases clipped from V and 2 bases from J, the junction kept 6 bases outside the gene matches. Germline V gene data show CDR1 as SEHNR and CDR2 as FQNEAQ (reference sequence). This CDR3 has 15 residues. CDR3 sequence reads: CASSSGLQNTDTQYF. CDR3 nucleotide sequence: TGTGCCAGCAGCTCGGGACTACAAAACACAGATACGCAGTATTTT.

The V gene is TRBV6-6, the J gene TRBJ1-1; TRBD1 matches 8 bases. This CDR3 contains 15 residues. Trimming cost V 6 bases and J 0 bases; bases outside gene matches: 6. Germline V lookup: CDR1 MNHNY, CDR2 SVGAGI (reference sequence). The CDR3 sequence: CASRPSTGVNTEAFF. The CDR3 nucleotides read TGTGCCAGCAGACCCTCGACAGGGGTGAACACTGAAGCTTTCTTT.